This section outlines one T cell receptor (beta chain) sequence together with its context. This clonotype was counted at least ten times. The antigen this receptor binds is unknown. No base quality information exists; no much larger clone differs at one position. The sample comes from a study of early T cells in non-severe SARS-CoV-2 infection (dated by TCRdb to the early 2020s). Regarding the research as a whole: TCR sequencing used bulk RNA from unsorted whole blood, so alpha and beta chains could not be paired. The full study reports these points: Matching against VDJdb was skewed toward anti-spike CD8 responses, likely underestimated virus-specific expansions, and missed private and CD4 specificities.

This was a case-control study nested in a cohort of healthcare workers in London, UK, who had nasopharyngeal swab PCR tests and blood samples taken every week. Between 23 and 31 March 2020, the week of the UK lockdown, healthcare workers were enrolled and then followed up weekly for as long as 16 weeks. The library was prepared using 5' RACE. The run used a NextSeq 500. In the TCR library protocol, unique molecular identifiers were attached to individual cDNA molecules to correct for PCR bias and sequencing error. Both TCR alpha and beta chains were sequenced, and tight co-correlation was observed between alpha and beta sequence abundances in each sample. The published analysis was carried out like this. Decombinator V4 was used to annotate TCR sequences for V gene, J gene and CDR3. Expanded TCRs were defined as changing significantly between any two time points under a Poisson model with p below 0.0001. TCR abundances were normalised to the total number of TCRs sequenced in each sample and reported as counts per million. VDJdb, accessed 1 November 2021, was searched for CMV, EBV and SARS-CoV-2 annotated TCRs, excluding TCRs annotated for multiple antigens. Using fastp trimming at Q25 and MiXCR clonotype assembly, TCRdb reanalyzed the public sequencing data and kept in-frame beta chains. Duplicate CDR3 protein sequences are folded into a single record with the most common DNA and genes. The V and J calls were not made by the authors but by TCRdb's processing. The sample table contains 35,000 to 40,000 distinct CDR3 sequences; only one count was recorded for 5.8% of them. 7.6% of the sample is held by the ten biggest clonotypes.

This TCR came from an adult who was a healthcare worker with PCR-confirmed SARS-CoV-2 infection or an uninfected control (not recorded which). Input material: whole blood.

The CDR3 is CASRATSLGSDYEQYF. The DNA reads as follows: TGTGCCAGCAGGGCTACCTCATTGGGTTCGGACTACGAGCAGTACTTC. The sequence is built from TRBV6-5 and TRBJ2-7; too little of a D gene remains to name it. Spanning cysteine to phenylalanine, the CDR3 consists of 16 amino acids. Left in the record is the CDR3 DNA by itself, 48 bases read in frame from the first base. CDR1 and CDR2 are drawn from the germline V gene: MNHEY, SVGAGI. V loses 6 bases of germline sequence and J loses 3 bases, and the interval between the two ends is 21 bases.